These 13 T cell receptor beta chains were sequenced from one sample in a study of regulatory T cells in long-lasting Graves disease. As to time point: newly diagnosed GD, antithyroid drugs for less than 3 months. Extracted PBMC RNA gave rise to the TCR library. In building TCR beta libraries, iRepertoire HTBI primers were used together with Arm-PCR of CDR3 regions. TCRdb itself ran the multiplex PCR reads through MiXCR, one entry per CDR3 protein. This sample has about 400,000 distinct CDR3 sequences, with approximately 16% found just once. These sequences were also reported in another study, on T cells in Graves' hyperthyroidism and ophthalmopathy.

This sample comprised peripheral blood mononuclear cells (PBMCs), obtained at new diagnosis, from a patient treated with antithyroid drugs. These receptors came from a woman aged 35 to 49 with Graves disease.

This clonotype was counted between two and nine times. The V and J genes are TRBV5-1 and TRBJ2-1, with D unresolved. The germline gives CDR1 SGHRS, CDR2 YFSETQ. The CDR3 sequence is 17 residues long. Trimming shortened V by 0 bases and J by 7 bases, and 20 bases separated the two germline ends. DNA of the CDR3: TGCGCCAGCAGCTTGGTGGCTTCGCCTACCGTGGGGAATGAGCAGTTCTTC. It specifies CASSLVASPTVGNEQFF.

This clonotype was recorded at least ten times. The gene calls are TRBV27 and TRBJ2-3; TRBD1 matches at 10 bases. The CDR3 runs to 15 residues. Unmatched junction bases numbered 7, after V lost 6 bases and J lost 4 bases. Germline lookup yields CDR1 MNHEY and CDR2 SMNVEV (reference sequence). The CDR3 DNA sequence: TGTGCCAGCAGCATGACAGGGGGCGCACCAGATACGCAGTATTTT. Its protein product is CASSMTGGAPDTQYF.

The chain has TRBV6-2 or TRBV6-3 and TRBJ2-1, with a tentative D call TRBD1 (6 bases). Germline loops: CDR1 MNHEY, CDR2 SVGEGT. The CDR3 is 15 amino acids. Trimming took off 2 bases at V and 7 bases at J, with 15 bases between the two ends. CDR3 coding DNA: TGTGCCAGCAGTTACGCATACAGGGTATTGAATGAGCAGTTCTTC. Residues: CASSYAYRVLNEQFF.

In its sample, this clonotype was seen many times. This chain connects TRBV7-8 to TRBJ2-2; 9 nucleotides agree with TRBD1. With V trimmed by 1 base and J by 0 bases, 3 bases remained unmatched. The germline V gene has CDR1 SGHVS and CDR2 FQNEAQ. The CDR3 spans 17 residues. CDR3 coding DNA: TGTGCCAGCAGCTTAGGGACAGGGGTCCCGAACACCGGGGAGCTGTTTTTT. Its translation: CASSLGTGVPNTGELFF.

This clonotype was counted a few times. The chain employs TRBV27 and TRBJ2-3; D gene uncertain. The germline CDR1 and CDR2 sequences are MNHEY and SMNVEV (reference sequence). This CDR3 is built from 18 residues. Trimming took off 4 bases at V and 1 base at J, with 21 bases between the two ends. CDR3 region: CASSSLLNSYRGTDTQYF. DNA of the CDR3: TGTGCCAGCAGTTCGCTACTAAATTCTTACCGGGGCACAGATACGCAGTATTTT.

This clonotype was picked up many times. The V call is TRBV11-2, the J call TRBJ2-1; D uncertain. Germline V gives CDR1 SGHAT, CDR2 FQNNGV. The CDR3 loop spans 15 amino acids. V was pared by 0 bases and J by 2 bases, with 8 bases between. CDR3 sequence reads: CASSLDLPPYNEQFF. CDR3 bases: TGTGCCAGCAGCTTAGATCTCCCCCCCTACAATGAGCAGTTCTTC.

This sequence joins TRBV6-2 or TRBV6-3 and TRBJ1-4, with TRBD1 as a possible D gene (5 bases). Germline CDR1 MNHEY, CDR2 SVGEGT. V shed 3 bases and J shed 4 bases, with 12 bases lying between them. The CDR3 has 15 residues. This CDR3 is CASSYWFRVNEKLFF. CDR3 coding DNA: TGTGCCAGCAGTTATTGGTTCAGGGTTAATGAAAAACTGTTTTTT.

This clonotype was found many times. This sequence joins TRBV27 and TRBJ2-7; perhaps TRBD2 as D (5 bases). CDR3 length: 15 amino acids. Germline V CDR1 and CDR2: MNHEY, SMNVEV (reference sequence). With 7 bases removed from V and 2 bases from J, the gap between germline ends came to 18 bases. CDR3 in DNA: TGTGCCAGCACGACCCAAAAAGACGGGACCTACGAGCAGTACTTC. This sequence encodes CASTTQKDGTYEQYF.

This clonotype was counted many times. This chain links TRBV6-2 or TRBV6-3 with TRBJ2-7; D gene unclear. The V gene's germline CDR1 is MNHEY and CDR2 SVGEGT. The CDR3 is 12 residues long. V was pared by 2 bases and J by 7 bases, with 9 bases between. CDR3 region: CASSYPEPEQYF. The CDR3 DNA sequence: TGTGCCAGCAGTTACCCAGAGCCGGAGCAGTACTTC.

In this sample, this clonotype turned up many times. The chain's CDR3 is CASTTGFSNQPQHF. DNA for the CDR3: TGTGCCAGCACCACAGGGTTTAGCAATCAGCCCCAGCATTTT. This chain joins TRBV12-3 or TRBV12-4 and TRBJ1-5, with a tentative D call TRBD1 (6 bases). The V and J ends lost 7 bases and 0 bases respectively, with 10 bases between them. The CDR3 length is 14 residues.

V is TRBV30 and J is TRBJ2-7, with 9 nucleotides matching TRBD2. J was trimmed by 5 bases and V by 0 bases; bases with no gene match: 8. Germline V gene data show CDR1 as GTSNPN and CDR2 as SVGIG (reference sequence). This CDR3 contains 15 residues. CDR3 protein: CAWSVMAGGPHEQYF. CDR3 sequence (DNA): TGTGCCTGGAGTGTAATGGCGGGAGGGCCCCACGAGCAGTACTTC.

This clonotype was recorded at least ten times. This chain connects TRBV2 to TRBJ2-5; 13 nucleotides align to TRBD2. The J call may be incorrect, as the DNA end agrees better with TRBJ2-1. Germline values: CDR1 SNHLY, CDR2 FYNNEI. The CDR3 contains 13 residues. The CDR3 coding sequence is TGTGCCAGCAGCACTAGCGGGAGGGATGAGCAGTTCTTC. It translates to CASSTSGRDEQFF.

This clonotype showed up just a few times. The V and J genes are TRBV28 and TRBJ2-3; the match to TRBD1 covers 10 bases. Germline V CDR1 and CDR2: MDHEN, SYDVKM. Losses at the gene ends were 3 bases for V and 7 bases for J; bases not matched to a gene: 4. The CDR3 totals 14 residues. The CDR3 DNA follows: TGTGCCAGCAGTTTGACAGGGGGCGGGAATACGCAGTATTTT. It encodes CASSLTGGGNTQYF.